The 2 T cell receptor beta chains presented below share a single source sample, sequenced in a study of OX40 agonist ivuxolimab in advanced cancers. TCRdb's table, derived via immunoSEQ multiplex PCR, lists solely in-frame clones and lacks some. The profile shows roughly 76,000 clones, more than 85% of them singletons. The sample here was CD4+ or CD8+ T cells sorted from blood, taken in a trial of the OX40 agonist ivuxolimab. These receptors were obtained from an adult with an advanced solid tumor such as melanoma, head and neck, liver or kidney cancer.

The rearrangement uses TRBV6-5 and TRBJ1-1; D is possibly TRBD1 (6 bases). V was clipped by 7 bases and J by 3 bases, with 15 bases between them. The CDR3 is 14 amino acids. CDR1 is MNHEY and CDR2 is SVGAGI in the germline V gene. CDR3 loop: CASTDQGLYTEAFF. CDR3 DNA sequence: TGTGCCAGCACGGACCAGGGGCTTTACACTGAAGCTTTCTTT.

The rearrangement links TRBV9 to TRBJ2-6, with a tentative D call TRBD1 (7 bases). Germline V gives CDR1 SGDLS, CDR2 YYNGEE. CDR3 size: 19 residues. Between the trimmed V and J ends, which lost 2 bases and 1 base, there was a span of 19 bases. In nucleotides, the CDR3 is TGTGCCAGCAGCGTCCCCCAGGGCAGGGGGGCATCTGGGGCCAACGTCCTGACTTTC. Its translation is CASSVPQGRGASGANVLTF.